This T cell receptor (beta chain) derives from a study of cytomegalovirus exposure and HLA in healthy donors. The CDR3 is 18 residues long. Trimming removed 0 bases at V and 7 bases at J, with 25 bases between. Germline assignment: CDR1 MGHRA and CDR2 YSYEKL. PCR amplification relied on 60 Vbeta primers (plus 13 Jbeta primers). Assay: immunoSEQ multiplex PCR; the TCRdb copy retains only in-frame clones and omits some. Its listing shows around 140,000 clones. Sequenced input: PBMCs. This receptor was identified in a woman aged 45-65 years in good health and CMV-seronegative. The chain uses TRBV4-1 and TRBJ2-7; D is possibly TRBD2 (5 bases). The CDR3 is CASSQDPSGGLQTREQYF. The CDR3 DNA reads as TGCGCCAGCAGCCAAGATCCCTCCGGAGGACTCCAAACTCGGGAGCAGTACTTC.